Given below is one T cell receptor (beta chain) in context. V was pared by 7 bases and J by 3 bases, with 5 bases of the junction left unmatched. Germline assignment: CDR1 SGHRS and CDR2 YFSETQ. This CDR3 is built from 14 residues. These data are taken from a study of T cell responses to AZD1222 COVID-19 vaccine. Produced via immunoSEQ multiplex PCR; TCRdb's table is partial and in-frame only. The sample holds tens of thousands of clones, around 90% seen once. The sequencing used peripheral blood, collected on day 0 of AZD1222 vaccination. The TCR originated in an adult in good health. The rearrangement links TRBV5-1 to TRBJ2-3; 10 nucleotides line up with TRBD1. The CDR3, as DNA: TGCGCCAGCCGCCGACAGGGGGCAACAGATACGCAGTATTTT. Protein: CASRRQGATDTQYF.